Listed below are T cell receptor beta chains from one sample, sequenced in a study of blood T cell repertoires in COVID-19. The assay was immunoSEQ multiplex PCR, and TCRdb's table has in-frame clones only and misses some. Found here are fewer than 500,000 clones, approximately 90% of them singletons; the top ten hold more than 0.7%. Sequenced material: peripheral blood. The receptors stem from a young man with COVID-19, enrolled during active disease. Each CDR3 is given with its conserved first and last residue. The order of the fields is CDR3 length, V gene, D gene, J gene, clone size, CDR3 protein, CDR3 DNA. D genes are given only for firm matches. For some rows the clone size is stated as once, few or many, or as a class when expanded; others skip it.

cdr3_length: 14; v_call: TRBV5-1; d_call: TRBD2; j_call: TRBJ2-1; clone_size: -; cdr3_aa: CASSTSGRYNEQFF; cdr3_nt: TGCGCCAGCAGTACTAGCGGGCGTTACAATGAGCAGTTCTTC
cdr3_length: 17; v_call: TRBV4-2; d_call: TRBD2; j_call: TRBJ2-7; clone_size: -; cdr3_aa: CASSHPGVAGGIYEQYF; cdr3_nt: TGTGCCAGCAGCCACCCCGGGGTAGCGGGAGGTATTTACGAGCAGTACTTC
cdr3_length: 14; v_call: TRBV2; d_call: -; j_call: TRBJ2-7; clone_size: -; cdr3_aa: CASSEAFSPDEQYF; cdr3_nt: TGTGCCAGCAGTGAAGCTTTTTCCCCTGACGAGCAGTACTTC
cdr3_length: 13; v_call: TRBV29-1; d_call: -; j_call: TRBJ2-2; clone_size: -; cdr3_aa: CSAGRRGQTELFF; cdr3_nt: TGCAGCGCGGGCCGGAGGGGGCAGACGGAGCTGTTTTTT
cdr3_length: 11; v_call: TRBV7-9; d_call: TRBD1; j_call: TRBJ1-1; clone_size: once; cdr3_aa: CASNDDRAAFF; cdr3_nt: TGTGCCAGCAACGATGACAGGGCGGCTTTCTTT
cdr3_length: 15; v_call: TRBV27; d_call: TRBD2; j_call: TRBJ2-7; clone_size: once; cdr3_aa: CASSLTSGILYEQYF; cdr3_nt: TGTGCCAGCAGTTTAACTAGCGGTATACTCTACGAGCAGTACTTC
cdr3_length: 16; v_call: TRBV18; d_call: -; j_call: TRBJ2-1; clone_size: once; cdr3_aa: CASSPFDSSSYNEQFF; cdr3_nt: TGTGCCAGCTCACCATTCGACTCGAGCTCCTACAATGAGCAGTTCTTC
cdr3_length: 12; v_call: TRBV30; d_call: TRBD1; j_call: TRBJ1-2; clone_size: -; cdr3_aa: CAWTRQGSGYTF; cdr3_nt: TGTGCCTGGACCAGACAGGGTTCGGGCTACACCTTC
cdr3_length: 13; v_call: TRBV7-6; d_call: -; j_call: TRBJ1-1; clone_size: -; cdr3_aa: CASSGGANTEAFF; cdr3_nt: TGTGCCAGCAGCGGCGGGGCGAACACTGAAGCTTTCTTT
cdr3_length: 15; v_call: TRBV7-2; d_call: TRBD2; j_call: TRBJ2-1; clone_size: -; cdr3_aa: CASSVMPSGNNEQFF; cdr3_nt: TGTGCCAGCAGCGTAATGCCTAGCGGTAACAATGAGCAGTTCTTC
cdr3_length: 12; v_call: TRBV19; d_call: -; j_call: TRBJ1-2; clone_size: -; cdr3_aa: CASSGVNYGYTF; cdr3_nt: TGTGCCAGTAGTGGAGTTAACTATGGCTACACCTTC
cdr3_length: 14; v_call: TRBV5-6; d_call: TRBD1; j_call: TRBJ2-7; clone_size: few; cdr3_aa: CASSGWTGDHEQYF; cdr3_nt: TGTGCCAGCAGCGGATGGACAGGGGACCACGAGCAGTACTTC
cdr3_length: 15; v_call: TRBV7-2; d_call: -; j_call: TRBJ1-5; clone_size: -; cdr3_aa: CASSLGGTNNQPQHF; cdr3_nt: TGTGCCAGCAGCTTAGGCGGGACGAACAATCAGCCCCAGCATTTT
cdr3_length: 17; v_call: TRBV7-9; d_call: -; j_call: TRBJ2-2; clone_size: -; cdr3_aa: CASSPGPRGARTGELFF; cdr3_nt: TGTGCCAGCAGCCCCGGGCCCAGGGGGGCCCGCACCGGGGAGCTGTTTTTT
cdr3_length: 12; v_call: TRBV2; d_call: -; j_call: TRBJ2-7; clone_size: -; cdr3_aa: CASSDERYEQYF; cdr3_nt: TGTGCCAGCAGTGATGAGCGATACGAGCAGTACTTC
cdr3_length: 12; v_call: TRBV5-4; d_call: -; j_call: TRBJ2-5; clone_size: -; cdr3_aa: CASSLQSETQYF; cdr3_nt: TGTGCCAGCAGCTTGCAGTCGGAGACCCAGTACTTC
cdr3_length: 13; v_call: TRBV27; d_call: -; j_call: TRBJ2-1; clone_size: -; cdr3_aa: CASSSLSVNEQFF; cdr3_nt: TGTGCCAGCAGTTCCCTTAGTGTGAATGAGCAGTTCTTC
cdr3_length: 13; v_call: TRBV18; d_call: -; j_call: TRBJ1-3; clone_size: -; cdr3_aa: CASSQEYGNTIYF; cdr3_nt: TGTGCCAGCTCCCAGGAATACGGAAACACCATATATTTT
cdr3_length: 13; v_call: TRBV24-1; d_call: -; j_call: TRBJ2-3; clone_size: -; cdr3_aa: CATSDRAADTQYF; cdr3_nt: TGTGCCACCAGTGATAGAGCCGCAGATACGCAGTATTTT
cdr3_length: 15; v_call: TRBV19; d_call: -; j_call: TRBJ1-5; clone_size: -; cdr3_aa: CASASSRLGYQPQHF; cdr3_nt: TGTGCCAGTGCGTCGAGCAGACTAGGCTATCAGCCCCAGCATTTT
cdr3_length: 13; v_call: TRBV28; d_call: TRBD1; j_call: TRBJ2-7; clone_size: -; cdr3_aa: CASSAWTGGEQYF; cdr3_nt: TGTGCCAGCAGTGCTTGGACAGGGGGCGAGCAGTACTTC
cdr3_length: 14; v_call: TRBV7-7; d_call: -; j_call: TRBJ2-5; clone_size: once; cdr3_aa: CASSLAGTQETQYF; cdr3_nt: TGTGCTAGCAGCTTAGCCGGGACTCAAGAGACCCAGTACTTC
cdr3_length: 14; v_call: TRBV15; d_call: -; j_call: TRBJ2-3; clone_size: -; cdr3_aa: CATSREDFTDTQYF; cdr3_nt: TGTGCCACCAGCAGAGAGGACTTCACAGATACGCAGTATTTT
cdr3_length: 15; v_call: TRBV14; d_call: -; j_call: TRBJ1-2; clone_size: few; cdr3_aa: CASSQAGERIYGYTF; cdr3_nt: TGTGCCAGCAGCCAAGCTGGCGAGAGGATCTATGGCTACACCTTC
cdr3_length: 15; v_call: TRBV6-7; d_call: TRBD2; j_call: TRBJ2-7; clone_size: -; cdr3_aa: CASRVSGRGGHEQYF; cdr3_nt: TGTGCCAGCAGAGTTAGCGGGAGGGGGGGCCACGAGCAGTACTTC
cdr3_length: 13; v_call: TRBV11-2; d_call: -; j_call: TRBJ2-4; clone_size: -; cdr3_aa: CASSLNIKNIQYF; cdr3_nt: TGTGCCAGCAGCTTAAACATAAAAAACATTCAGTACTTC
cdr3_length: 16; v_call: TRBV5-1; d_call: -; j_call: TRBJ2-3; clone_size: -; cdr3_aa: CASSLAIVGATDTQYF; cdr3_nt: TGCGCCAGCAGCTTGGCCATAGTAGGGGCCACAGATACGCAGTATTTT
cdr3_length: 13; v_call: TRBV12-3/TRBV12-4; d_call: -; j_call: TRBJ2-1; clone_size: -; cdr3_aa: CASSLTGQNEQFF; cdr3_nt: TGTGCCAGCAGTTTAACCGGACAGAATGAGCAGTTCTTC
cdr3_length: 17; v_call: TRBV4-1; d_call: TRBD2; j_call: TRBJ2-1; clone_size: -; cdr3_aa: CASSQDRTSGGAEEQFF; cdr3_nt: TGCGCCAGCAGCCAAGATCGGACTAGCGGGGGGGCTGAAGAGCAGTTCTTC
cdr3_length: 15; v_call: TRBV9; d_call: -; j_call: TRBJ2-7; clone_size: -; cdr3_aa: CASSPRRDFLAEQYF; cdr3_nt: TGTGCCAGCAGCCCCCGGAGGGACTTCCTCGCCGAGCAGTACTTC
cdr3_length: 16; v_call: TRBV9; d_call: -; j_call: TRBJ2-2; clone_size: -; cdr3_aa: CASSGLSGANTGELFF; cdr3_nt: TGTGCCAGCAGCGGCCTCTCGGGTGCGAACACCGGGGAGCTGTTTTTT